This entry lists 22 T cell receptor beta chains sequenced from one sample in a study of T cell responses to AZD1222 COVID-19 vaccine. The method was immunoSEQ multiplex PCR; TCRdb's version includes in-frame clones alone and lacks a portion of them. Of 65,000 to 80,000 clones detected, around nine tenths appear once; the ten largest clones hold more than 4%. The material sequenced was peripheral blood, taken on day 0 of AZD1222 vaccination. The receptors shown here come from an adult in good health.

The chain uses TRBV7-7 and TRBJ2-5; D unresolved. The germline gives CDR1 SSHAT, CDR2 FNYEAQ (reference sequence). V shed 4 bases and J shed 3 bases, with 9 bases lying between them. The CDR3 runs 13 residues. In DNA form, the CDR3 reads TGTGCCAGCAGCTCCGGTCCAGAAGAGACCCAGTACTTC. Protein: CASSSGPEETQYF.

The rearrangement joins TRBV7-9 to TRBJ1-2; 9 bases agree with TRBD1. Unmatched junction bases numbered 7, after V lost 3 bases and J lost 5 bases. CDR1 and CDR2 from the germline V gene are SEHNR and FQNEAQ (reference sequence). The CDR3 is 15 residues long. Here the CDR3 reads CASSFKGQGRYGYTF. The CDR3 coding sequence is TGTGCCAGCAGCTTCAAAGGACAGGGGAGGTATGGCTACACCTTC.

The genes are TRBV10-3 and TRBJ1-6, with D possibly being TRBD1 (6 bases). The germline V gene encodes CDR1 ENHRY and CDR2 SYGVKD. V lost 4 bases and J lost 7, with 14 bases in between. This CDR3 contains 15 residues. The CDR3: CAISVSTDRNSPLHF. The CDR3 DNA follows: TGTGCCATCAGTGTATCGACAGACAGGAATTCACCCCTCCACTTT.

J is TRBJ1-3 and V is TRBV11-3, with a weak D call TRBD1 (5 bases). The germline V gene encodes CDR1 SGHNT and CDR2 YENEEA. Trimming took 5 bases from V and 1 from J, leaving 9 bases between them. The CDR3 is made up of 14 amino acids. The chain's CDR3 is CASSPGGSGNTIYF. DNA of the CDR3: TGTGCCAGCAGCCCGGGGGGGTCTGGAAACACCATATATTTT.

The chain uses TRBV10-3 and TRBJ2-2, with D possibly being TRBD1 (6 bases). V was pared by 3 bases and J by 4 bases, with 12 bases between. Germline V gene data show CDR1 as ENHRY and CDR2 as SYGVKD. The CDR3 is 15 residues long. CDR3 bases: TGTGCCATCAGTGACCACCAGGGGCTCACCGGGGAGCTGTTTTTT. This sequence encodes CAISDHQGLTGELFF.

The chain employs TRBV19 and TRBJ1-2; 8 bases align to TRBD1. The CDR3 consists of 14 residues. The germline gives CDR1 LNHDA, CDR2 SQIVND (reference sequence). The V gene end was trimmed by 7 bases and the J gene end by 3 bases; junction bases not matched to a gene: 7. Here the CDR3 reads CASNLGTGYYGYTF. CDR3 DNA sequence: TGTGCCAGTAACCTCGGGACAGGTTACTATGGCTACACCTTC.

The chain links TRBV6-5 to TRBJ2-7; D might be TRBD1 (6 bases). Germline values: CDR1 MNHEY, CDR2 SVGAGI. The length of the CDR3 is 15 residues. V shed 4 bases and J shed 1 base, with 14 bases lying between them. CDR3 DNA sequence: TGTGCCAGCAGTTCCTCCGGGACACAGTCCTACGAGCAGTACTTC. Amino acids: CASSSSGTQSYEQYF.

J is TRBJ2-7 and V is TRBV7-9, with 9 bases identical to TRBD1. Per the germline V gene, CDR1 is SEHNR and CDR2 is FQNEAQ (reference sequence). The CDR3 is 17 amino acids. With V trimmed by 5 bases and J by 6 bases, 17 bases remained unmatched. CDR3 amino acids: CASSTPGQGLFSGEQYF. In DNA form, the CDR3 reads TGTGCCAGCAGCACCCCGGGACAGGGCCTATTCTCGGGCGAGCAGTACTTC. Supplemented by reference TRBV7-9 and TRBJ2-7, the full variable domain reads DTGVSQNPRHKITKRGQNVTFRCDPISEHNRLYWYRQTLGQGPEFLTYFQNEAQLEKSRLLSDRFSAERPKGSFSTLEIQRTEQGDSAMYLCASSTPGQGLFSGEQYFGPGTRLTVT.

A single count supports this clone. The rearrangement uses TRBV7-3 and TRBJ1-1, with 8 bases that match TRBD1. The CDR3 contains 15 residues. Germline CDR1 reads SGHTA; CDR2 reads FQGTGA. V shed 5 bases and J 4 bases; nucleotides not matched to a gene: 9. CDR3 in amino acids: CASSGSGQEGTEAFF. CDR3 DNA: TGTGCCAGCAGCGGATCGGGACAGGAAGGCACTGAAGCTTTCTTT.

The rearrangement joins TRBV11-3 to TRBJ2-1; 9 nucleotides line up with TRBD1. Germline V gene sequence: CDR1 SGHNT, CDR2 YENEEA. Trimming took 4 bases from V and 4 from J; bases not matched to a gene: 14. CDR3 size: 18 residues. CDR3 sequence: CASSSPRGQGRIYNEQFF. CDR3 coding DNA: TGTGCCAGCAGCTCCCCAAGGGGACAGGGACGGATATACAATGAGCAGTTCTTC.

The V gene is TRBV19, the J gene TRBJ2-2; D perhaps matches TRBD1 (6 bases). Germline CDR1 and CDR2: LNHDA and SQIVND (reference sequence). The CDR3 runs 14 residues. Trimming shortened V by 5 bases and J by 0 bases, and 7 bases separated the two germline ends. Here the CDR3 reads CASSGQTNTGELFF. As DNA, the CDR3 is TGTGCCAGTAGTGGACAGACGAACACCGGGGAGCTGTTTTTT. Filled out from reference TRBV19 and TRBJ2-2, the complete variable domain reads DGGITQSPKYLFRKEGQNVTLSCEQNLNHDAMYWYRQDPGQGLRLIYYSQIVNDFQKGDIAEGYSVSREKKESFPLTVTSAQKNPTAFYLCASSGQTNTGELFFGEGSRLTVL.

The rearrangement uses TRBV11-3 and TRBJ1-3; D is undetermined. V was pared by 6 bases and J by 7 bases, with 16 bases between. This CDR3 region has 14 residues. CDR1 and CDR2 from the germline V gene are SGHNT and YENEEA. CDR3 loop: CASRHLDGGNTIYF. The CDR3 coding sequence is TGTGCCAGCAGACACCTCGACGGAGGCAACACCATATATTTT.

V and J are TRBV12-3 or TRBV12-4 and TRBJ1-2, with a weak D call TRBD1 (6 bases). V was cut by 2 bases and J by 8 bases, with 12 bases left in between. CDR3 length: 13 residues. CDR3 loop: CASSLYRVPGYTF. DNA of the CDR3: TGTGCCAGCAGTTTATACAGGGTCCCAGGCTACACCTTC.

The chain couples TRBV6-5 to TRBJ2-7; possible D gene TRBD2, 5 bases. The V gene's germline CDR1 is MNHEY and CDR2 SVGAGI. Trimming stripped 6 bases from V and 5 bases from J, with 11 bases between. The length of the CDR3 is 12 residues. The CDR3 DNA sequence: TGTGCCAGCAGACTAGGTGGGGACGAGCAGTACTTC. Protein sequence: CASRLGGDEQYF.

The chain uses TRBV7-7 and TRBJ2-2; the D gene is possibly TRBD1 (6 bases). Germline values: CDR1 SSHAT, CDR2 FNYEAQ (reference sequence). This CDR3 has 14 amino acids. Trimming removed 4 bases at V and 5 bases at J, with 11 bases between. CDR3 bases: TGTGCCAGCAGCTCCAGACAGGCGACCGGGGAGCTGTTTTTT. As protein: CASSSRQATGELFF.

V gene TRBV5-5 combines with J gene TRBJ1-3; a possible D gene is TRBD1 (5 bases). Germline V lookup: CDR1 SGHKS, CDR2 YYEKEE (reference sequence). V was shortened by 0 bases and J by 5 bases, with 6 bases between the two germline ends. The CDR3 totals 13 residues. DNA of the CDR3: TGTGCCAGCAGCTTGGACAGGAGAAACACCATATATTTT. Its protein product is CASSLDRRNTIYF.

This chain links TRBV5-1 with TRBJ2-7; D remains ambiguous. V was trimmed by 2 bases and J by 0 bases, leaving 9 bases between them. The CDR3 is made up of 14 amino acids. The germline gives CDR1 SGHRS, CDR2 YFSETQ. The CDR3 DNA sequence: TGCGCCAGCAGCTTATTCTGGAGCTCCTACGAGCAGTACTTC. Protein product: CASSLFWSSYEQYF.

The J gene is TRBJ2-2, the V gene TRBV3-1 (or the pseudogene TRBV3-2); TRBD1 is a possible D gene (5 bases). Germline V CDR1 and CDR2: LGHDT, YNNKEL (reference sequence). There are 12 residues in the CDR3. The V and J ends lost 7 bases and 6 bases respectively, with 9 bases between them. CDR3 loop: CASKLGAGELFF. Here the CDR3 DNA reads TGTGCCAGCAAGCTAGGGGCCGGGGAGCTGTTTTTT.

This chain joins TRBV5-1 and TRBJ2-1; 8 nucleotides line up with TRBD2. Germline V gene sequence: CDR1 SGHRS, CDR2 YFSETQ. The CDR3 length is 14 residues. Trimming at V came to 5 bases and at J to 8 bases, leaving 9 bases not matched to a gene. The CDR3 spells CASRARGGMYEQFF. For the CDR3, the DNA is TGCGCCAGCAGGGCCCGGGGGGGCATGTATGAGCAGTTCTTC. The variable domain in full, with the rest retrieved from reference TRBV5-1 and TRBJ2-1, is KAGVTQTPRYLIKTRGQQVTLSCSPISGHRSVSWYQQTPGQGLQFLFEYFSETQRNKGNFPGRFSGRQFSNSRSEMNVSTLELGDSALYLCASRARGGMYEQFFGPGTRLTVL.

CDR3 coding DNA: TGTGCCAGCAGACGGGGCGTGGACACTGAAGCTTTCTTT. This translates into CASRRGVDTEAFF. The gene calls are TRBV11-3 and TRBJ1-1, with D possibly being TRBD1 (5 bases). The germline V and J ends were trimmed by 6 bases and 3 bases, with 11 bases remaining between them. The CDR3 consists of 13 residues. From germline, CDR1 is SGHNT and CDR2 YENEEA.

The gene calls are TRBV2 and TRBJ1-2; a weak D match, TRBD1 (6 bases). The ends were cut back, 6 bases at V and 8 bases at J, with 10 bases in the middle. The CDR3 sequence is 11 residues long. CDR1 is SNHLY, CDR2 FYNNEI, per germline. The CDR3 DNA is TGTGCCAGCAGCTTAGGACAGGGCTACACCTTC. Translated, it gives CASSLGQGYTF.

The V gene is TRBV9, the J gene TRBJ2-7; 9 nucleotides match TRBD1. With V trimmed by 0 bases and J by 8 bases, 3 bases remained unmatched. The length of the CDR3 is 13 residues. The germline gives CDR1 SGDLS, CDR2 YYNGEE. The DNA for the CDR3 is TGTGCCAGCAGCGTAGGGAACAGGGGGCAGCAGTACTTC. Amino acid sequence: CASSVGNRGQQYF.